The 27 T cell receptor beta chains presented below share a single source sample, sequenced in a study of shared T cell receptors in the human thymus. Clones were read by immunoSEQ multiplex PCR, and TCRdb kept only the in-frame ones, dropping some. The sample comprises hundreds of thousands of clones, about 90% of which are singletons, and 0.0094% rests with the top ten. The same sample was also used in a study of human thymus T cells.

Material: thymocytes. The receptor source for this set is a boy under two years old with a congenital heart defect.

The CDR3, as DNA: TGTGCCTGGAGCCCTGCGCCCCGCGGGGGGGGCAAACTCACAGATACGCAGTATTTT. Translating it yields CAWSPAPRGGGKLTDTQYF. The chain is built from TRBV30 and TRBJ2-3, with 9 bases aligning to TRBD2. This CDR3 is built from 19 residues. Per the germline V gene, CDR1 is GTSNPN and CDR2 is SVGIG (reference sequence). With V trimmed by 3 bases and J by 2 bases, 18 bases remained unmatched.

This rearrangement joins TRBV5-4 to TRBJ1-2, with 10 bases matching TRBD1. The CDR3 spans 17 residues. V trimming: 0 bases; J trimming: 6 bases; junction bases outside the gene matches: 11. Germline V CDR1 and CDR2: SGHNT, YYREEE (reference sequence). This chain's CDR3 is CASSLDGDRGIQDGYTF. CDR3 nucleotides: TGTGCCAGCAGCTTGGACGGGGACAGGGGAATCCAAGATGGCTACACCTTC.

The chain has TRBV11-3 and TRBJ1-5, with TRBD1 identical over 9 bases. This CDR3 contains 19 residues. V gave up 7 bases and J gave up 0 bases; unmatched junction bases: 16. CDR1 is SGHNT, CDR2 YENEEA, per germline. CDR3 nucleotides: TGTGCCAGCAAACGGACGGGACAGGGTAACCCTTATAGCAATCAGCCCCAGCATTTT. This sequence encodes CASKRTGQGNPYSNQPQHF.

The chain couples TRBV5-1 to TRBJ2-7; a possible D gene is TRBD1 (6 bases). This CDR3 comprises 16 residues. The germline V and J ends were trimmed by 4 bases and 7 bases, with 24 bases remaining between them. Germline loops: CDR1 SGHRS, CDR2 YFSETQ. The CDR3 loop reads CASSRPGLHWTAEQYF. DNA for the CDR3: TGCGCCAGCAGCAGGCCCGGCCTACACTGGACAGCTGAGCAGTACTTC.

The CDR3 nucleotides are TGCGCCAGCAGCCAATCCACTAGCGGGAGACCCGGGGAGCTGTTTTTT. This gives the protein CASSQSTSGRPGELFF. V is TRBV4-3 and J is TRBJ2-2, with 11 bases lining up with TRBD2. The CDR3 sequence is 16 residues long. From germline, CDR1 is LGHNA and CDR2 YSLEER. Germline trimming cut 2 bases from V and 6 bases from J; bases unmatched to any gene: 5.

V is TRBV7-9 and J is TRBJ1-1, with D tentatively TRBD1 (6 bases). The CDR3 covers 13 residues. Germline V CDR1 and CDR2: SEHNR, FQNEAQ (reference sequence). Trimming removed 8 bases from V and 5 bases from J, with 15 bases in between. The CDR3 sequence is CASGEQGRTEAFF. DNA for the CDR3: TGTGCCAGCGGGGAACAGGGTCGGACTGAAGCTTTCTTT.

The chain is built from TRBV29-1 and TRBJ2-7; 8 bases agree with TRBD1. The V gene end was trimmed by 7 bases and the J gene end by 0 bases; junction bases not matched to a gene: 11. This CDR3 region has 15 residues. Germline CDR1 reads SQVTM; CDR2 reads ANQGSEA. The CDR3, as DNA: TGCAGCGACCGGAGGTGGACAGGGAGCTCCTACGAGCAGTACTTC. Its translation: CSDRRWTGSSYEQYF.

The chain is built from TRBV18 and TRBJ2-1; the match to TRBD1 covers 7 bases. Losses at the gene ends were 6 bases for V and 5 bases for J; bases not matched to a gene: 7. From germline, CDR1 is KGHSH and CDR2 LQKENI. The CDR3 runs 14 residues. The CDR3 DNA is TGTGCCAGCTCGCCGCCCGGGACAGACAATGAGCAGTTCTTC. Translation gives CASSPPGTDNEQFF.

The CDR3 loop is CASSRGTGDIAKNIQYF. CDR3 in DNA: TGCGCCAGCAGCAGGGGGACAGGAGATATAGCCAAAAACATTCAGTACTTC. J is TRBJ2-4 and V is TRBV5-1; TRBD1 agrees at 8 bases. The germline V gene encodes CDR1 SGHRS and CDR2 YFSETQ. The CDR3 is 17 residues long. V dropped 4 bases and J dropped 0; count of bases not matched to a gene: 9.

The V and J genes are TRBV9 and TRBJ2-7; D gene ambiguous. The CDR3 totals 14 residues. Germline CDR1 and CDR2: SGDLS and YYNGEE. V lost 2 bases, J lost 1 base, and 10 bases lay in between. For the CDR3, the DNA is TGTGCCAGCAGCGTCGGCAGGTTGTCCTACGAGCAGTACTTC. This gives the protein CASSVGRLSYEQYF.

The chain is built from TRBV6-1 and TRBJ2-3, with TRBD2 matching over 10 bases. CDR3 length: 15 residues. Germline V CDR1 and CDR2: MNHNS, SASEGT. V dropped 3 bases and J dropped 6; count of bases not matched to a gene: 6. CDR3 DNA: TGTGCCAGCAGTGATAAAGCGGGAGGGCCGGATACGCAGTATTTT. Translating it yields CASSDKAGGPDTQYF.

The V gene is TRBV7-3, the J gene TRBJ2-1; 8 bases match TRBD2. V shed 5 bases and J 6 bases; nucleotides not matched to a gene: 0. This CDR3 is 12 amino acids long. Per germline, CDR1 SGHTA and CDR2 FQGTGA. The CDR3 loop is CASSTSGNEQFF. The CDR3 DNA reads as TGTGCCAGCAGCACTAGCGGCAATGAGCAGTTCTTC.

The chain couples TRBV5-1 to TRBJ1-6, with 8 bases that match TRBD1. The ends lost 9 bases at V and 7 bases at J; junction bases unmatched: 6. Germline V gene lookup returns CDR1 SGHRS and CDR2 YFSETQ. The CDR3 spans 13 residues. The CDR3 DNA sequence: TGCGCCAACCCCAGGGGGCCCAATTCACCCCTCCACTTT. It is translated as CANPRGPNSPLHF.

The chain couples TRBV28 to TRBJ2-7, with TRBD2 identical over 8 bases. The CDR3 is made up of 17 amino acids. The junction had 15 bases not matched to a gene; V was cut back by 5 bases and J by 3 bases. CDR1 and CDR2 (germline): MDHEN, SYDVKM. Written as DNA, the CDR3 is TGTGCCAGCAGTACCCTGACTAGCGCCCAAAGCCACTACGAGCAGTACTTC. This sequence encodes CASSTLTSAQSHYEQYF.

The chain couples TRBV30 to TRBJ1-5, with 10 bases aligning to TRBD1. The germline gives CDR1 GTSNPN, CDR2 SVGIG (reference sequence). This CDR3 region has 18 residues. V trimming: 0 bases; J trimming: 1 base; junction bases outside the gene matches: 9. The CDR3, as DNA: TGTGCCTGGAGTGTGGAGGACCGGGACAGGGGCAGCAATCAGCCCCAGCATTTT. It is translated as CAWSVEDRDRGSNQPQHF.

The chain is built from TRBV4-3 and TRBJ2-2, with 8 nucleotides matching TRBD2. The CDR3 spans 18 residues. The germline V gene encodes CDR1 LGHNA and CDR2 YSLEER. Losses at the gene ends were 0 bases for V and 4 bases for J; bases not matched to a gene: 10. The CDR3 sequence: CASSQDRRLARFTGELFF. The CDR3, as DNA: TGCGCCAGCAGCCAAGATAGGCGACTAGCGAGATTCACCGGGGAGCTGTTTTTT.

The chain has TRBV10-3 and TRBJ1-1; maybe TRBD1 (5 bases). Deletions cut 6 bases from V and 1 base from J, with 12 bases between. CDR3 length: 14 amino acids. From germline, CDR1 is ENHRY and CDR2 SYGVKD. CDR3 sequence: CAIRDILPNTEAFF. The CDR3 DNA reads as TGTGCCATCAGGGACATCCTTCCGAACACTGAAGCTTTCTTT.

The gene calls are TRBV4-1 and TRBJ2-1; no reliable D call. V lost 0 bases, J lost 6 bases, and 9 bases lay in between. The length of the CDR3 is 14 residues. The V gene's germline CDR1 is MGHRA and CDR2 YSYEKL. The DNA of the CDR3 is TGCGCCAGCAGCCAAGATAAGCGTATCAATGAGCAGTTCTTC. Its protein is CASSQDKRINEQFF.

This clone was recorded only once. The V gene is TRBV19, the J gene TRBJ1-2, with D hard to call. The germline V gene has CDR1 LNHDA and CDR2 SQIVND (reference sequence). Trimming removed 8 bases at V and 9 bases at J, with 19 bases between. This CDR3 is 13 amino acids long. The CDR3 sequence is CASGTPGEMSYTF. CDR3 nucleotides: TGTGCCAGTGGTACCCCGGGAGAGATGAGCTACACCTTC.

The genes are TRBV14 and TRBJ1-4; D not resolved. Trimming stripped 0 bases from V and 3 bases from J, with 11 bases between. The CDR3 is made up of 16 amino acids. Germline lookup yields CDR1 SGHDN and CDR2 FVKESK. DNA for the CDR3: TGTGCCAGCAGCCAAGAGACTGGGGAGGCTAATGAAAAACTGTTTTTT. This translates into CASSQETGEANEKLFF. Looking up the rest from reference TRBV14 and TRBJ1-4 gives the full variable domain: EAGVTQFPSHSVIEKGQTVTLRCDPISGHDNLYWYRRVMGKEIKFLLHFVKESKQDESGMPNNRFLAERTGGTYSTLKVQPAELEDSGVYFCASSQETGEANEKLFFGSGTQLSVL.

This sequence joins TRBV6-5 and TRBJ1-1; 7 bases fit TRBD1. CDR1 is MNHEY and CDR2 is SVGAGI in the germline V gene. V was pared by 4 bases and J by 11 bases, with 7 bases of the junction left unmatched. CDR3 length: 12 amino acids. The CDR3 nucleotides are TGTGCCAGCAGTTTACCAGGAGGGGGCGCTTTCTTT. Encoded protein: CASSLPGGGAFF.

The chain couples TRBV4-1 to TRBJ2-3, with TRBD2 matching over 15 bases. CDR3 length equals 17 residues. J lost 5 bases, V lost 5 bases, and 8 bases had no gene match. Germline lookup yields CDR1 MGHRA and CDR2 YSYEKL. CDR3 DNA: TGCGCCAGCAGCGCGAGGACTAGCGGGAGGGCGGTAGATACGCAGTATTTT. Translated, it gives CASSARTSGRAVDTQYF.

V gene TRBV19 combines with J gene TRBJ1-4; TRBD1 matches 7 bases. The CDR3 is 15 amino acids. The germline gives CDR1 LNHDA, CDR2 SQIVND (reference sequence). The J segment lost 6 bases and the V segment lost 1 base, leaving 5 bases of the junction unmatched. CDR3 amino acids: CASSIGTGRDEKLFF. For the CDR3, the DNA is TGTGCCAGTAGTATAGGGACAGGCAGGGATGAAAAACTGTTTTTT.

The genes are TRBV6-5 and TRBJ2-3; D might be TRBD1 (5 bases). In germline, CDR1 is MNHEY, CDR2 SVGAGI. The CDR3 contains 14 residues. Trimming shortened V by 6 bases and J by 0 bases, and 10 bases separated the two germline ends. The CDR3, as DNA: TGTGCCAGCAGCTTGGACAAAAGCACAGATACGCAGTATTTT. Amino acids: CASSLDKSTDTQYF.

The chain combines TRBV28 with TRBJ1-1, with D unclear. Trimming cost V 6 bases and J 3 bases, with 20 bases left between them. Germline assignment: CDR1 MDHEN and CDR2 SYDVKM. The CDR3 is made up of 16 amino acids. In nucleotides, the CDR3 is TGTGCCAGCAGCCGCGGGAGGGTGGGAGCGGACACTGAAGCTTTCTTT. Its translation is CASSRGRVGADTEAFF.

This sequence joins TRBV7-6 and TRBJ2-3, with D unclear. This CDR3 contains 17 residues. The germline V gene has CDR1 SGHVS and CDR2 FNYEAQ. V dropped 1 base and J dropped 0 bases, with 14 bases sitting between them. CDR3 bases: TGTGCCAGCAGCTTAGAGTGGCCATCTTATAGCACAGATACGCAGTATTTT. Translated, it gives CASSLEWPSYSTDTQYF.

The chain joins TRBV28 to TRBJ2-4; 7 bases align to TRBD2. The CDR3 covers 17 residues. CDR1 is MDHEN, CDR2 SYDVKM, per germline. V shed 2 bases and J 0 bases; nucleotides not matched to a gene: 7. In DNA, the CDR3 is TGTGCCAGCAGTTTACCGAGCGGGGATATAGCCAAAAACATTCAGTACTTC. Protein: CASSLPSGDIAKNIQYF. Full variable domain (outside the CDR3, taken from reference TRBV28 and TRBJ2-4): DVKVTQSSRYLVKRTGEKVFLECVQDMDHENMFWYRQDPGLGLRLIYFSYDVKMKEKGDIPEGYSVSREKKERFSLILESASTNQTSMYLCASSLPSGDIAKNIQYFGAGTRLSVL.